The 11 T cell receptor beta chains reported below all come from one sample, sequenced in a study of shared clonotypes between healthy human individuals. The protocol was immunoSEQ multiplex PCR, while the TCRdb copy is restricted to in-frame clones and leaves out a portion. The table lists about 560,000 clones, roughly four fifths of them singletons, with around 12% in the top ten. Input material: PBMCs. Receptors were obtained from a woman aged 40 to 49 in good health. Some clones in this sample may be carry-over from other donors' samples.

The rearrangement links TRBV18 to TRBJ2-1, with 10 bases that match TRBD2. CDR1 is KGHSH and CDR2 is LQKENI in the germline V gene. This CDR3 region has 14 residues. Trimming at V came to 8 bases and at J to 3 bases, leaving 4 bases not matched to a gene. CDR3 sequence reads: CASRTSGGYNEQFF. The CDR3 DNA is TGTGCCAGCCGGACTAGCGGAGGCTACAATGAGCAGTTCTTC.

The CDR3 protein is CACPVQGLGYGYTF. The CDR3 DNA is TGTGCCTGTCCGGTCCAGGGGTTAGGCTATGGCTACACCTTC. The gene calls are TRBV30 and TRBJ1-2; D possibly corresponds to TRBD1 (6 bases). CDR1 and CDR2 (germline): GTSNPN, SVGIG (reference sequence). Trimming stripped 6 bases from V and 4 bases from J, with 18 bases between. The CDR3 totals 14 residues.

As regards this clone: Other nucleotide sequences in the sample specify the same CDR3. The V gene is TRBV6-5, the J gene TRBJ2-1; 7 bases are shared with TRBD2. CDR1 MNHEY and CDR2 SVGAGI come from the germline V gene. The V and J ends lost 0 bases and 0 bases, in that order; junction bases with no gene match: 2. The CDR3 runs 16 residues. This CDR3 reads CASSYSSGNSYNEQFF. The CDR3 nucleotides read TGTGCCAGCAGTTACTCCAGCGGGAACTCCTACAATGAGCAGTTCTTC.

The chain links TRBV15 to TRBJ1-5; D call uncertain. V dropped 5 bases and J dropped 0 bases, with 20 bases sitting between them. Germline V gene sequence: CDR1 LNHNV, CDR2 YYDKDF (reference sequence). The CDR3 contains 18 residues. The CDR3 DNA reads as TGTGCCACCAGCGGGGAAGGGCCAGGCTACTATAGCAATCAGCCCCAGCATTTT. This gives the protein CATSGEGPGYYSNQPQHF.

This sequence joins TRBV4-2 and TRBJ1-2; no firm D call. The germline gives CDR1 LGHNA, CDR2 YNFKEQ. The CDR3 consists of 15 residues. Trimming removed 0 bases from V and 4 bases from J, with 12 bases in between. The DNA for the CDR3 is TGTGCCAGCAGCCAAGATCTGGCCAGGCCCTATGGCTACACCTTC. Its protein is CASSQDLARPYGYTF.

The genes are TRBV29-1 and TRBJ2-1; 9 bases fit TRBD2. The CDR3 has 13 amino acids. Germline V CDR1 and CDR2: SQVTM, ANQGSEA. Trimming cost V 4 bases and J 6 bases; bases outside gene matches: 4. The CDR3: CSVVSGSFNEQFF. The CDR3 bases are TGCAGCGTTGTTAGCGGGAGTTTCAATGAGCAGTTCTTC.

CDR3 in amino acids: CASSQDVGGYNEQFF. CDR3 sequence (DNA): TGTGCCAGCAGCCAAGATGTCGGGGGTTACAATGAGCAGTTCTTC. The rearrangement uses TRBV4-2 and TRBJ2-1; a weak D match, TRBD2 (6 bases). Germline V lookup: CDR1 LGHNA, CDR2 YNFKEQ. The ends were cut back, 0 bases at V and 4 bases at J, with 10 bases in the middle. The CDR3 consists of 15 residues.

Worth noting for this clone: Other DNA sequences in the same sample also yield this CDR3. The genes are TRBV19 and TRBJ2-1; 11 bases are shared with TRBD2. The CDR3 runs to 15 residues. The germline CDR1 and CDR2 sequences are LNHDA and SQIVND (reference sequence). V gave up 1 base and J gave up 7 bases; unmatched junction bases: 3. CDR3 residues: CASSIVAGGGNEQFF. CDR3 coding DNA: TGTGCCAGTAGTATAGTAGCGGGAGGGGGTAATGAGCAGTTCTTC.

This clone has just a few counts. This sequence joins TRBV7-2 and TRBJ2-2; D might be TRBD1 (5 bases). V was shortened by 3 bases and J by 8 bases, with 7 bases between the two germline ends. The CDR3 consists of 12 residues. Germline CDR1 and CDR2: SGHTA and FQGNSA. The CDR3 loop is CASSFRAGELFF. DNA for the CDR3: TGTGCCAGCAGCTTCAGGGCTGGGGAGCTGTTTTTT.

A word on this clone: A much larger clone differs from this one at a single base, so this may be a read error. The chain has TRBV11-3 and TRBJ1-1; tentative D call: TRBD1 (5 bases). Trimming shortened V by 3 bases and J by 3 bases, and 8 bases separated the two germline ends. The CDR3 is made up of 13 amino acids. From germline, CDR1 is SGHNT and CDR2 YENEEA. CDR3 DNA: TGTGCCAGCAGCTTGGAAGGGGACACTGAAGCTTTCTTT. Residues: CASSLEGDTEAFF.

This clone has just one count. This chain uses TRBV4-3 with TRBJ2-3; weak D call: TRBD1 (7 bases). Germline loops: CDR1 LGHNA, CDR2 YSLEER. Trimming took off 4 bases at V and 1 base at J, with 15 bases between the two ends. The CDR3 consists of 16 residues. For the CDR3, the DNA is TGCGCCAGCAGCCTTGACAGGGAGGAGGGCACAGATACGCAGTATTTT. Translating gives CASSLDREEGTDTQYF.